Listed below are T cell receptor beta chains from one sample, sequenced in a study of blood T cell repertoires in COVID-19. Profiled with immunoSEQ multiplex PCR; TCRdb holds only in-frame clones, not every one. Here the sample spans about 81,000 clones, 90% to 95% being singletons. The source material was peripheral blood. The receptors come from a human donor with active COVID-19. The donor label of this sample is uncertain. The CDR3 runs from the conserved cysteine through the conserved F or W.

V	length	J	CDR3
TRBV27	16	TRBJ2-7	CASSLITGQGDYEQYF
TRBV21-1	15	TRBJ2-7	CASSTPPGGRREQYF
TRBV6-1	17	TRBJ1-1	CASSAIGGIGWNTEAFF
TRBV18	13	TRBJ2-3	CASSQTGLDTQYF
TRBV14	15	TRBJ2-5	CASSQPQNTRETQYF
TRBV6-2/TRBV6-3	15	TRBJ1-1	CASSSSRVMNTEAFF
TRBV29-1	14	TRBJ2-5	CSVEPRGRQETQYF
TRBV6-1	13	TRBJ1-5	CASSEQGHQPQHF
TRBV7-2	16	TRBJ2-3	CASSPTGPANTDTQYF
TRBV4-3	16	TRBJ2-2	CASSQDLGENTGELFF
TRBV9	18	TRBJ2-1	CASSVGQPANPSYNEQFF
TRBV11-2	15	TRBJ2-7	CASSLGTGGPREQYF
TRBV6-5	13	TRBJ2-5	CASRTSPGETQYF
TRBV6-5	15	TRBJ2-1	CASKPGQGSINEQFF
TRBV14	14	TRBJ2-7	CASSQTDIPSEQYF
TRBV3-1/TRBV3-2	12	TRBJ2-3	CARTGRTDTQYF
TRBV27	16	TRBJ2-7	CASRTHETGISYEQYF
TRBV19	14	TRBJ1-2	CASRPRSGNYGYTF
TRBV27	16	TRBJ2-5	CASSLIAGGVEETQYF
TRBV28	16	TRBJ2-3	CASSYGTSRFTDTQYF
TRBV4-3	15	TRBJ2-1	CASSQERVAPGEQFF
TRBV2	12	TRBJ1-1	CASFRVNTEAFF
TRBV14	15	TRBJ1-2	CASSQDMTGWYGYTF
TRBV7-9	15	TRBJ1-2	CASTHRVAANYGYTF
TRBV6-6	14	TRBJ2-7	CASSYGPGFIEQYF
TRBV6-5	15	TRBJ2-2	CASSRGGADTGELFF
TRBV11-2	15	TRBJ1-1	CASTLNRGMNTEAFF
TRBV15	18	TRBJ2-1	CATSALGGSGGAYNEQFF
TRBV7-2	15	TRBJ2-3	CASSLVTGVADTQYF
TRBV11-3	15	TRBJ2-7	CASSSLQGIGDEQYF
TRBV28	12	TRBJ1-6	CASSSQGQDLHF
TRBV5-1	15	TRBJ2-2	CASSFSSHNTGELFF
TRBV11-2	16	TRBJ1-1	CASSLGVQGTYTEAFF
TRBV28	14	TRBJ2-3	CASSRAGVTDTQYF
TRBV19	16	TRBJ2-5	CASSPGTSRTPETQYF
TRBV19	18	TRBJ2-5	CASSIRSLAGGPGETQYF
TRBV6-4	17	TRBJ2-1	CASSDSYGRLGGNEQFF
TRBV12-1	15	TRBJ2-7	CASSFVGTRRYEQYF
TRBV2	15	TRBJ1-4	CASRGAETDSGELFF
TRBV27	16	TRBJ2-1	CASSLNGRDTYNEQFF
TRBV28	16	TRBJ2-7	CASSSPGSGIPYEQYF
TRBV6-1	17	TRBJ2-7	CASSARQGVSVMTEQYF
TRBV27	14	TRBJ2-3	CASTWLRGADTQYF
TRBV5-1	15	TRBJ2-2	CASSAGTGVTGELFF
TRBV28	13	TRBJ2-4	CASSKAGVNIQYF
TRBV9	15	TRBJ2-5	CASSEGNQGQETQYF
TRBV19	18	TRBJ2-7	CASSSIGGTSGQFYEQYF
TRBV12-3/TRBV12-4	12	TRBJ2-7	CASSPSGDEQYF
TRBV7-2	13	TRBJ2-5	CASSFGLAETQYF
TRBV7-2	15	TRBJ2-2	CASSITQGITGELFF
TRBV12-3/TRBV12-4	11	TRBJ2-5	CASSASETQYF
TRBV2	13	TRBJ2-2	CASSEFRGGELFF
TRBV2	15	TRBJ1-3	CASSESGGPGNTIYF